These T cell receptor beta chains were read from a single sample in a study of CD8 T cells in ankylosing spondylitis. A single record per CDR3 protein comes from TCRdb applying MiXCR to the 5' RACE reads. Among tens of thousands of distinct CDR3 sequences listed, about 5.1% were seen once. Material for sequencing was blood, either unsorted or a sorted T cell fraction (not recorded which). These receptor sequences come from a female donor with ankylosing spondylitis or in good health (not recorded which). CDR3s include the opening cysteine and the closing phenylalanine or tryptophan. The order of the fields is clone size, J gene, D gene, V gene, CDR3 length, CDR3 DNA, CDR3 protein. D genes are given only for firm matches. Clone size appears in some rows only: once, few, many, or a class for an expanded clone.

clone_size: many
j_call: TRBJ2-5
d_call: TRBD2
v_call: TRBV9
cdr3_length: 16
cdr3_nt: TGTGCCAGCAGCGCGGGAAGCGGGGGGGCCGTTAAGACCCAGTACTTC
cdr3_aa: CASSAGSGGAVKTQYF

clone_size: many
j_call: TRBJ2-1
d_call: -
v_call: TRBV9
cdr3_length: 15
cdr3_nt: TGTGCCAGCAGCGTAGGAACGGGGGTATACAATGAGCAGTTCTTC
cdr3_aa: CASSVGTGVYNEQFF

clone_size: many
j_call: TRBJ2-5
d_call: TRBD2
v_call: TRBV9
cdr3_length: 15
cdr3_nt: TGTGCCAGCAGCGTAGGTGCGGGAGATCAAGAGACCCAGTACTTC
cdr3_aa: CASSVGAGDQETQYF

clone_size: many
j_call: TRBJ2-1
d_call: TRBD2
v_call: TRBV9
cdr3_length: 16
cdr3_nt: TGTGCCAGCAGCGTAGCTATAGGGACTAAATACAATGAGCAGTTCTTC
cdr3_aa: CASSVAIGTKYNEQFF

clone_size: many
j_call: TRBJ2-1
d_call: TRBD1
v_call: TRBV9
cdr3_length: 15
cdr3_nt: TGTGCCAGCAGCCGCGGACAGGGGGCGACGAATGAGCAGTTCTTC
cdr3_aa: CASSRGQGATNEQFF

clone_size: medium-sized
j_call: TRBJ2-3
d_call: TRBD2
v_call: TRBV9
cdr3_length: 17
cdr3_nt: TGTGCCAGCAGCGTAGACATAGCGGGTATGGACACAGATACGCAGTATTTT
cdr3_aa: CASSVDIAGMDTDTQYF

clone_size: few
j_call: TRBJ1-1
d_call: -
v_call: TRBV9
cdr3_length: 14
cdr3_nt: TGTGCCAGCAGCGTAGACCCGGGCCTGACTGAAGCTTTCTTT
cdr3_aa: CASSVDPGLTEAFF

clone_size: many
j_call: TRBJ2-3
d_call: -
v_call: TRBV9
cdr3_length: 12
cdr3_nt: TGTGCCAGCAGCGTTCGGGGTGATACGCAGTATTTT
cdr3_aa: CASSVRGDTQYF

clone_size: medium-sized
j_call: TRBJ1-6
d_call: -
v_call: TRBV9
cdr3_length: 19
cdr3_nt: TGTGCCAGCAGCGTAGCGAGGGACCCGGGACGGAGAGAAAATTCACCCCTCCACTTT
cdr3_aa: CASSVARDPGRRENSPLHF

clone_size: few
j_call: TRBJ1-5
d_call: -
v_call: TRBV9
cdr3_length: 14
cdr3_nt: TGTGCCAGCAGCGCCTTGGACAGCGATGGGCCCCAGCATTTT
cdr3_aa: CASSALDSDGPQHF

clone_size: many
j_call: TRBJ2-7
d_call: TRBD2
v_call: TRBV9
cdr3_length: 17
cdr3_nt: TGTGCCAGCAGCGTTTCTAGCGGGGCCTTAAGCTCCTACGAGCAGTACTTC
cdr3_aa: CASSVSSGALSSYEQYF

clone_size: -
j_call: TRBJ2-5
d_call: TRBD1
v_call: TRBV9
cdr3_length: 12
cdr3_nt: TGTGCCAGCAGCGCCGACAGGGTGACCCAGTACTTC
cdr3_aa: CASSADRVTQYF

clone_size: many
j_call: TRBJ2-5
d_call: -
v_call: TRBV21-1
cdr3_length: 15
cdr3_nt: TGTGCCAGCAAAGGGGGGCTGTCACATCAGGAGACCCAGTACTTC
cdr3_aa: CASKGGLSHQETQYF

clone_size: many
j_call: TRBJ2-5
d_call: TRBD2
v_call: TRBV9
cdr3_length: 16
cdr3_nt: TGTGCCAGCAGCGTAGCACTAGCGGGAGGGGATGAGACCCAGTACTTC
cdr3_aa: CASSVALAGGDETQYF

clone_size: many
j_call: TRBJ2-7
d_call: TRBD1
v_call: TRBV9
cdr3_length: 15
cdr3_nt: TGTGCCAGCAGCGAGGGGGCACAGGGTTACTACGAGCAGTACTTC
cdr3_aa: CASSEGAQGYYEQYF

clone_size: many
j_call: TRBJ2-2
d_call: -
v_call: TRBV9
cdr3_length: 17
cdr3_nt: TGTGCCAGCAGCCCCCAGACGGGCGCCCCGAACACCGGGGAGCTGTTTTTT
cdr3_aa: CASSPQTGAPNTGELFF

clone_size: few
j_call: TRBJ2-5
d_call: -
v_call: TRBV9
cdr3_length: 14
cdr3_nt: TGTGCCAGCAGCTCGGGGACCCACCAAGAGACCCAGTACTTC
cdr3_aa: CASSSGTHQETQYF

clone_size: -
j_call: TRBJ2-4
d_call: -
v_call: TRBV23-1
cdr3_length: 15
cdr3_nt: TGCGCCAGCAGTCTGGGGCCCTACGACAAAAACATTCAGTACTTC
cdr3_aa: CASSLGPYDKNIQYF

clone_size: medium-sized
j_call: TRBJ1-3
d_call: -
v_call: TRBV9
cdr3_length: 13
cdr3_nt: TGTGCCAGCAGCGCGGGGCCTGGAAACACCATATATTTT
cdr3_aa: CASSAGPGNTIYF

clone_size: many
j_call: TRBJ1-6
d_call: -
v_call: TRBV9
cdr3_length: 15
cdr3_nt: TGTGCCAGCAGCGTGACGGACTCCTATAATTCACCCCTCCACTTT
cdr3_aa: CASSVTDSYNSPLHF

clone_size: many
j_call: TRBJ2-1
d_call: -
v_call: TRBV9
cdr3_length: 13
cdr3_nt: TGTGCCAGCAGCGGGAGTCCCTACAATGAGCAGTTCTTC
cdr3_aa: CASSGSPYNEQFF

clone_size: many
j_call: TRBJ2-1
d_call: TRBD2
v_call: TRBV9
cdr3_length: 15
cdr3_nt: TGTGCCAGCAGCGTAGGAGCGGGAGACTACAATGAGCAGTTCTTC
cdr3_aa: CASSVGAGDYNEQFF

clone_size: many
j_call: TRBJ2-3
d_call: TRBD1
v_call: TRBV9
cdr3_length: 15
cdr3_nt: TGTGCCAGCAGCGGCCGGGACAGGTTCACAGATACGCAGTATTTT
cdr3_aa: CASSGRDRFTDTQYF

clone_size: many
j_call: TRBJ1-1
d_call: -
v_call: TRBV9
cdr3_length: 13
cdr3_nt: TGTGCCAGCAGCGCCCACACAGGGACTGAAGCTTTCTTT
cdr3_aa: CASSAHTGTEAFF

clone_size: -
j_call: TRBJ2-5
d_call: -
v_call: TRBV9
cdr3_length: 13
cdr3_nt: TGTGCCAGCAGCCCAGGGCGGCAAGAGACCCAGTACTTC
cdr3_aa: CASSPGRQETQYF

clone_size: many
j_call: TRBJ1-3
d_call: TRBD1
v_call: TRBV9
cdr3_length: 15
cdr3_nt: TGTGCCAGCAGCGCCGGGACAGACTCTGGAAACACCATATATTTT
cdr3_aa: CASSAGTDSGNTIYF

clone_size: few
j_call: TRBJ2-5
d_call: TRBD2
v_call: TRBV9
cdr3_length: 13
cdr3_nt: TGTGCCAGCAGCCCGGGGGGCCAAGAGACCCAGTACTTC
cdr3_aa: CASSPGGQETQYF

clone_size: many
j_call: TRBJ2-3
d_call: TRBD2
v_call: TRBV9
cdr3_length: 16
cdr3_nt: TGTGCCAGCAGCTTCCATAGGCGGGGGGCAGGGGATACGCAGTATTTT
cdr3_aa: CASSFHRRGAGDTQYF

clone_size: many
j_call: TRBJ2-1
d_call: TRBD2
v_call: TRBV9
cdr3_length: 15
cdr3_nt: TGTGCCAGCAGCGTAGAGGCTAGCGGGAGGGGTGAGCAGTTCTTC
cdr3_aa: CASSVEASGRGEQFF

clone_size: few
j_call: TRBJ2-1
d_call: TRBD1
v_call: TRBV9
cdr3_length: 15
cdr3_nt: TGTGCCAGCAGCGTAGGAGGGGACAGGTACAATGAGCAGTTCTTC
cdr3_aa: CASSVGGDRYNEQFF

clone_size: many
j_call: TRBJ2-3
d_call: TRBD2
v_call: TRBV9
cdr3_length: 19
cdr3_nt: TGTGCCAGCAGCGTAGCTGGGGCTAGCGGGGGCTCTAGAGCAGCTACGCAGTATTTT
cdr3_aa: CASSVAGASGGSRAATQYF

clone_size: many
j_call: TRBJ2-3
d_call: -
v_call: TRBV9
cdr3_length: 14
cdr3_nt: TGTGCCAGCAGCGTAGATCTTCCGAGAGATACGCAGTATTTT
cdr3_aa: CASSVDLPRDTQYF

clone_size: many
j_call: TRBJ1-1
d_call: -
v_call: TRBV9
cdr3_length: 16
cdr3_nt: TGTGCCAGCAGCGTGGGGACGACCGATATGCCGCGTGAAGCTTTCTTT
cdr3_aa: CASSVGTTDMPREAFF

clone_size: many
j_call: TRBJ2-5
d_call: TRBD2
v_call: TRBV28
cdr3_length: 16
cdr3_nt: TGTGCCAGCAGCCCCCCCCCGGGGACTAACCAAGAGACCCAGTACTTC
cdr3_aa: CASSPPPGTNQETQYF

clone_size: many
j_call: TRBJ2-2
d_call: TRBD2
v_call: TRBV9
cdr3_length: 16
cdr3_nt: TGTGCCAGCAGCTTAGGCGGGGGAGCGAAAACCGGGGAGCTGTTTTTT
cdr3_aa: CASSLGGGAKTGELFF